This TCR beta chain was identified in a study of T cells in Graves' hyperthyroidism and ophthalmopathy. Study-level results: From stable hyperthyroidism, ophthalmopathy was set apart by a 13 V-J model. Blood also contained most expanded thyroid clonotypes above 0.001.

For this clonotype: Its antigen is not identified. This clone may be a read error of a much larger clone one base away.

For the diagnoses, clinical symptoms, serum thyroxine and TRAb, thyroid ultrasound and orbital computed tomography were used. PBMCs were obtained from approximately 10 ml fresh peripheral blood. V lost 1 base and J lost 6, with 13 bases in between. Germline CDR1 and CDR2: DFQATT and SNEGSKA (reference sequence). The CDR3 runs 13 residues. The investigators amplified TCR beta CDR3 regions from RNA transcripts. TCR CDR3 underwent first-round RT-PCR with the HTBI primer set. TCRdb independently ran MiXCR on the multiplex PCR reads; one entry per CDR3 protein. The data show 350,000 or so distinct CDR3 sequences, roughly 18% seen once.

The TCR comes from a woman between 35 and 50 years old with Graves' ophthalmopathy. The sample was blood. The V gene is TRBV20-1, the J gene TRBJ2-7, with D uncertain. CDR3 protein: CSARVQVTAEQYF. The CDR3 region has the DNA TGCAGTGCTAGAGTCCAAGTCACGGCCGAGCAGTACTTC.